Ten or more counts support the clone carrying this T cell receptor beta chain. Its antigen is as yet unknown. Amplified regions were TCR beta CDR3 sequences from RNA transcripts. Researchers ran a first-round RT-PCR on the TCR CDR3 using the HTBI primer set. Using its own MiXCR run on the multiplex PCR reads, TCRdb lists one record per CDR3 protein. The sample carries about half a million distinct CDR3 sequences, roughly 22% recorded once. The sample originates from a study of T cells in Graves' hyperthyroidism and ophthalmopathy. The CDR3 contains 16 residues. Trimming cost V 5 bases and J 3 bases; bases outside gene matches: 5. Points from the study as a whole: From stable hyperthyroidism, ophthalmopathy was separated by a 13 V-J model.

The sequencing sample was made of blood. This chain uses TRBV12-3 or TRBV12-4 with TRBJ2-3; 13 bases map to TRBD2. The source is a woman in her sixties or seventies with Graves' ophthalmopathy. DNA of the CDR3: TGTGCCAGCAGTCTATGGACTAGCGGGAGAACAGATACGCAGTATTTT. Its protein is CASSLWTSGRTDTQYF.